Below are 3 T cell receptor beta chains sequenced from a single sample in a study of cytomegalovirus exposure and HLA in healthy donors. Vbeta (60) and Jbeta (13) primers were used in the PCR. The protocol was immunoSEQ multiplex PCR, while the TCRdb copy is restricted to in-frame clones and leaves out a portion. The sample shows 100,000 to 150,000 clones, about 82% of them seen only once. The sample taken for sequencing was PBMCs. The receptors were gathered from a female donor in good health and CMV-seropositive.

This chain connects TRBV10-3 to TRBJ2-3, with 8 bases fitting TRBD2. Germline trimming cut 0 bases from V and 6 bases from J; bases unmatched to any gene: 5. The length of the CDR3 is 15 residues. The germline CDR1 and CDR2 sequences are ENHRY and SYGVKD. Here the CDR3 reads CAISESGGRRDTQYF. DNA for the CDR3: TGTGCCATCAGTGAGTCGGGCGGGAGGAGGGATACGCAGTATTTT.

The chain's CDR3 is CASSFPSNEQFF. CDR3 bases: TGCGCCAGCAGCTTCCCGAGCAATGAGCAGTTCTTC. This chain connects TRBV5-1 to TRBJ2-1; D remains unclear. The CDR3 contains 12 residues. Germline loops: CDR1 SGHRS, CDR2 YFSETQ. The ends were cut back, 2 bases at V and 6 bases at J, with 6 bases in the middle.

Only one count was recorded for this clone. J is TRBJ2-3 and V is TRBV28; D is unclear. The CDR3 length is 12 residues. Trimming shortened V by 6 bases and J by 8 bases, and 12 bases separated the two germline ends. The germline V gene has CDR1 MDHEN and CDR2 SYDVKM. The CDR3 coding sequence is TGTGCCAGCAGGACCCCGCCGGGTACGCAGTATTTT. Translated, it gives CASRTPPGTQYF.